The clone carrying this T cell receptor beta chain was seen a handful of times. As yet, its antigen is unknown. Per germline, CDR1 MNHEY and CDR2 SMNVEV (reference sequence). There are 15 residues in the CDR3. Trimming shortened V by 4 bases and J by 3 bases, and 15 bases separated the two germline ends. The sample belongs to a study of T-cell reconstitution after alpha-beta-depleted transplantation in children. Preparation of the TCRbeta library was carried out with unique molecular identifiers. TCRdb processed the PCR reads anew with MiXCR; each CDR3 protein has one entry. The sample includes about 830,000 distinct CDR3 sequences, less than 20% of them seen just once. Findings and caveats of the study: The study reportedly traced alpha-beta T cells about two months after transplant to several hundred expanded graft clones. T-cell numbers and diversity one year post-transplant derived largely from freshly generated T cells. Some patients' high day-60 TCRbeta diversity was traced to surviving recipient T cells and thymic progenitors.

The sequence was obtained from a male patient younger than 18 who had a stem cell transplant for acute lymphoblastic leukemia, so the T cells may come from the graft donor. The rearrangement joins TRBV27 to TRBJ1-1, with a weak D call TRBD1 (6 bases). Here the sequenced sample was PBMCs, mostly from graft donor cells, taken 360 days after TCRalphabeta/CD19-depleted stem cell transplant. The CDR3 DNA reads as TGTGCCAGCAGTTCTCTTTTAGGGGGACACACTGAAGCTTTCTTT. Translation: CASSSLLGGHTEAFF.